This T cell receptor (beta chain) was sequenced in a study of T cell repertoires and Cas9 in healthy adults (dated by TCRdb to 2017 to 2018). Notes on the research overall: SpCas9-reactive T cells were characterized for multi-effector potency, cytotoxicity and lineage determination within the CD4 and CD8 compartments. The study looked at preexisting T cell immunity to the Streptococcus pyogenes Cas9 nuclease (SpCas9), which is used in CRISPR gene editing.

A remark on this clone: This clone's antigen is unknown. The record has no base qualities; no much larger clone is one base away.

The CDR3 has 16 amino acids, counting the end cysteine and phenylalanine. The read is trimmed to its CDR3 DNA, 48 bases read in frame from base 1. CDR1 and CDR2, per the germline V gene, are SGDLS and YYNGEE. Trimming leaves V shorter by 0 bases and J shorter by 4 bases, with the junction holding 5 bases beyond the gene matches. All of the donors in the study were healthy humans. Library construction relied on the immunoSEQ multiplex PCR assay. Drawn from immuneACCESS, this table holds only the in-frame rearrangements with V and J called that TCRdb kept. Clones are partly lost; checked studies trace under half to an unresolved V gene and leave the rest unexplained. The sample table shows about 22,000 clones, and about 90% are seen once. The ten largest clones take up about 0.76% of the sample. Study-level results and caveats: Proliferation and function of SpCas9-reactive effector T cells were reported to be mitigated in vitro by SpCas9-reactive regulatory T cells.

This TCR was recovered from a human donor in good health. Source material: CD4+ effector T cells (CD127+, CD25-, CD137-, CD154-) from PBMCs; culture status not recorded. This receptor chain uses TRBV9 and TRBJ2-1, with 9 bases aligning to TRBD1. The bases are TGTGCCAGCAGCGTAGCCCCGGGACAGGGATACAATGAGCAGTTCTTC. Its product reads: CASSVAPGQGYNEQFF.